The 22 T cell receptor beta chains below were found in one sample sequenced in a study of TIL therapy for anti-PD-1-resistant metastatic lung cancer. Time point specified: pre-treatment sample, taken before nivolumab and TIL therapy. This was the immunoSEQ v3 assay. Only in-frame clones appear in the TCRdb table, and some are missing; sequencing was by immunoSEQ multiplex PCR. The repertoire has 60,000 or so clones, under 75% of them found once; the top ten carry 6.6%. The specimen was blood, collected at baseline. These receptors originate from a person between 30 and 79 years old with non-small cell lung cancer.

The chain couples TRBV19 to TRBJ1-5; 7 nucleotides match TRBD1. The trim removed 5 bases at V and 2 bases at J, leaving 12 bases unmatched. Germline CDR1 reads LNHDA; CDR2 reads SQIVND (reference sequence). CDR3 length: 17 amino acids. The CDR3 is CASSASQGRGGNQPQHF. For the CDR3, the DNA is TGTGCCAGTAGTGCCTCACAGGGGCGAGGAGGCAATCAGCCCCAGCATTTT.

J is TRBJ2-3 and V is TRBV2; D call uncertain. Looked up from germline, CDR1 is SNHLY and CDR2 is FYNNEI. V lost 6 bases and J 4 bases, leaving 5 bases between the germline ends. The CDR3 is 11 residues long. The DNA of the CDR3 is TGTGCCAGCAGATTCCCAGATACGCAGTATTTT. Translated, it gives CASRFPDTQYF. Based on the CDR3 plus reference TRBV2 and TRBJ2-3, the full variable domain is EPEVTQTPSHQVTQMGQEVILRCVPISNHLYFYWYRQILGQKVEFLVSFYNNEISEKSEIFDDQFSVERPDGSNFTLKIRSTKLEDSAMYFCASRFPDTQYFGPGTRLTVL.

The chain joins TRBV10-3 to TRBJ2-1, with TRBD1 matching over 7 bases. Germline CDR1 ENHRY, CDR2 SYGVKD. The CDR3 totals 12 residues. The J segment lost 8 bases and the V segment lost 10 bases, leaving 8 bases of the junction unmatched. This CDR3 reads CATSSTGHEQFF. The CDR3 coding sequence is TGTGCCACCTCTTCGACAGGGCATGAGCAGTTCTTC.

V is TRBV2 and J is TRBJ2-1; no reliable D call. The CDR3 is 12 residues long. Looked up from germline, CDR1 is SNHLY and CDR2 is FYNNEI. The V end lost 3 bases, the J end lost 4 bases, and 4 bases lay between the germline ends. This CDR3 is CASSDYYNEQFF. In nucleotides, the CDR3 is TGTGCCAGCAGTGATTATTACAATGAGCAGTTCTTC.

The J gene is TRBJ2-3, the V gene TRBV5-1; 15 bases are shared with TRBD2. Germline V lookup: CDR1 SGHRS, CDR2 YFSETQ. With V trimmed by 4 bases and J by 0 bases, 6 bases remained unmatched. CDR3 size: 18 residues. DNA of the CDR3: TGCGCCAGCAGCGCCGGGACTAGCGGGGGGCCTAGCACAGATACGCAGTATTTT. It translates to CASSAGTSGGPSTDTQYF.

J is TRBJ1-1 and V is TRBV5-8; unclear D gene. Trimming took off 5 bases at V and 0 bases at J, with 8 bases between the two ends. The germline gives CDR1 SGHTS, CDR2 YDEGEE. The CDR3 extends over 13 amino acids. The CDR3 region has the DNA TGTGCCAGCAGATGGGTCCTGAACACTGAAGCTTTCTTT. Residues: CASRWVLNTEAFF.

This clone was seen only a few times. The V call is TRBV6-1, the J call TRBJ1-5; 9 nucleotides agree with TRBD1. V lost 3 bases to trimming and J lost 7 bases; unmatched junction nucleotides: 13. CDR1 and CDR2 from the germline V gene are MNHNS and SASEGT. The CDR3 has 17 amino acids. This chain's CDR3 is CASSDVGTGRALQPQHF. CDR3 bases: TGTGCCAGCAGTGACGTCGGGACAGGGCGCGCGTTACAGCCCCAGCATTTT.

The genes are TRBV5-1 and TRBJ2-6; 9 bases line up with TRBD1. The CDR3 is made up of 19 amino acids. J gave up 2 bases and V 4 bases, and 13 bases lay outside the gene matches. From germline, CDR1 is SGHRS and CDR2 YFSETQ. The CDR3 coding sequence is TGCGCCAGCAGCAGGTTACCGGGACAGGGAACGACTGGGGCCAACGTCCTGACTTTC. As protein: CASSRLPGQGTTGANVLTF.

The J gene is TRBJ2-7, the V gene TRBV10-2; 9 bases are a match to TRBD1. Germline values: CDR1 WSHSY, CDR2 SAAADI. The CDR3 runs to 16 residues. Trimming took 6 bases from V and 4 from J; bases not matched to a gene: 13. The CDR3 DNA is TGCGCCAGCAGCCCGAGGGTCGGACAGGGGAGGTACGAGCAGTACTTC. It codes for CASSPRVGQGRYEQYF.

The V call is TRBV27, the J call TRBJ2-1; 11 nucleotides align to TRBD2. Germline assignment: CDR1 MNHEY and CDR2 SMNVEV (reference sequence). Losses at the gene ends were 4 bases for V and 4 bases for J; bases not matched to a gene: 12. The CDR3 spans 18 residues. The CDR3 DNA reads TGTGCCAGCAGTTCGGGGGTCTCTAGCGGGAGGAAGTACAATGAGCAGTTCTTC. It yields the protein CASSSGVSSGRKYNEQFF.

The V call is TRBV2, the J call TRBJ2-7, with unresolved D. CDR1 and CDR2 from the germline V gene are SNHLY and FYNNEI. The CDR3 is made up of 13 amino acids. V dropped 2 bases and J dropped 3 bases, with 8 bases sitting between them. CDR3 in DNA: TGTGCCAGCAGTGAAACGGCCCTCTACGAGCAGTACTTC. As protein: CASSETALYEQYF.

This chain joins TRBV5-6 and TRBJ2-7; 11 positions agree with TRBD1. This CDR3 region has 15 residues. With V trimmed by 0 bases and J by 5 bases, 4 bases remained unmatched. Germline CDR1 SGHDT, CDR2 YYEEEE. DNA for the CDR3: TGTGCCAGCAGCTTGGGGCCGGGACAGGGGGACGAGCAGTACTTC. It is translated as CASSLGPGQGDEQYF.

This chain connects TRBV7-9 to TRBJ1-2; 7 positions agree with TRBD1. Trimming cost V 10 bases and J 7 bases; bases outside gene matches: 6. CDR1 SEHNR and CDR2 FQNEAQ come from the germline V gene (reference sequence). The length of the CDR3 is 11 residues. The CDR3 DNA sequence: TGTGCCACCGAGCAGGGGGGTGGCTACACCTTC. Its translation is CATEQGGGYTF. Full variable domain (outside the CDR3, taken from reference TRBV7-9 and TRBJ1-2): DTGVSQNPRHKITKRGQNVTFRCDPISEHNRLYWYRQTLGQGPEFLTYFQNEAQLEKSRLLSDRFSAERPKGSFSTLEIQRTEQGDSAMYLCATEQGGGYTFGSGTRLTVV.

The rearrangement joins TRBV5-1 to TRBJ2-3, with a tentative D call TRBD2 (5 bases). Trimming took off 4 bases at V and 2 bases at J, with 8 bases between the two ends. This CDR3 has 13 amino acids. Germline V lookup: CDR1 SGHRS, CDR2 YFSETQ. The CDR3 DNA sequence: TGCGCCAGCAGCGAGGGCTCCACAGATACGCAGTATTTT. Translating gives CASSEGSTDTQYF.

The chain employs TRBV28 and TRBJ1-6; TRBD1 might be the D (5 bases). This CDR3 is 17 amino acids long. V was pared by 7 bases and J by 7 bases, with 23 bases between. CDR1 is MDHEN, CDR2 SYDVKM, per germline. DNA for the CDR3: TGTGCCAGCACTACGTCCGGGACCACATCGGGCAATTCACCCCTCCACTTT. As protein: CASTTSGTTSGNSPLHF.

V is TRBV5-1 and J is TRBJ2-7, with 7 bases fitting TRBD2. Germline CDR1 is SGHRS and CDR2 is YFSETQ. The CDR3 contains 14 residues. V was pared by 4 bases and J by 4 bases, with 8 bases of the junction left unmatched. The CDR3 loop is CASSDPQGGYEQYF. CDR3 sequence (DNA): TGCGCCAGCAGCGACCCCCAGGGAGGGTACGAGCAGTACTTC.

V and J are TRBV5-1 and TRBJ2-5; the D gene is possibly TRBD1 (6 bases). The germline CDR1 and CDR2 sequences are SGHRS and YFSETQ. The CDR3 runs 14 residues. V was clipped by 1 base and J by 1 base, with 8 bases between them. The CDR3 loop is CASSLQGIQETQYF. The CDR3 coding sequence is TGCGCCAGCAGCTTGCAGGGGATCCAAGAGACCCAGTACTTC. The whole variable domain, remainder taken from reference TRBV5-1 and TRBJ2-5, is KAGVTQTPRYLIKTRGQQVTLSCSPISGHRSVSWYQQTPGQGLQFLFEYFSETQRNKGNFPGRFSGRQFSNSRSEMNVSTLELGDSALYLCASSLQGIQETQYFGPGTRLLVL.

CDR3 sequence (DNA): TGTGCCAGCAGTCCTTTAATTGGGGGCTACACCTTC. This codes for CASSPLIGGYTF. The chain has TRBV6-5 and TRBJ1-2, with no clear D. CDR3 size: 12 residues. Looked up from germline, CDR1 is MNHEY and CDR2 is SVGAGI. Trimming left V 5 bases short and J 8 bases short, with 12 bases between.

This clone was recorded a few times. The chain couples TRBV15 to TRBJ1-5, with 12 bases identical to TRBD1. Trimming at V came to 3 bases and at J to 7 bases, leaving 7 bases not matched to a gene. Germline-derived CDR1 and CDR2 are LNHNV and YYDKDF (reference sequence). The CDR3 length is 16 residues. CDR3 loop: CATSSKGQGAAQPQHF. The CDR3 DNA reads as TGTGCCACCAGCAGTAAGGGACAGGGGGCGGCCCAGCCCCAGCATTTT.

The rearrangement joins TRBV4-2 to TRBJ2-5; 14 bases line up with TRBD2. The J segment lost 5 bases and the V segment lost 5 bases, leaving 7 bases of the junction unmatched. This CDR3 is built from 16 residues. Germline V gene sequence: CDR1 LGHNA, CDR2 YNFKEQ. The CDR3 protein is CASSLGLAGGIETQYF. The CDR3 region has the DNA TGTGCCAGCAGCTTAGGACTAGCGGGAGGAATTGAGACCCAGTACTTC.

In its sample, this clone was seen a few times. The V and J genes are TRBV9 and TRBJ2-1, with 8 bases identical to TRBD1. The CDR3 length is 15 residues. Germline V lookup: CDR1 SGDLS, CDR2 YYNGEE. J was trimmed by 8 bases and V by 3 bases; bases with no gene match: 10. This CDR3 is CASSAGQGSWYEQFF. CDR3 coding DNA: TGTGCCAGCAGCGCTGGACAGGGTAGTTGGTATGAGCAGTTCTTC.

The J gene is TRBJ1-1, the V gene TRBV7-3; D unclear. Germline V lookup: CDR1 SGHTA, CDR2 FQGTGA. The CDR3 consists of 15 residues. The germline V and J ends were trimmed by 2 bases and 4 bases, with 14 bases remaining between them. The CDR3 DNA reads as TGTGCCAGCAGCTTAGCGTTCGGAGGGATCACTGAAGCTTTCTTT. This sequence encodes CASSLAFGGITEAFF.